One and the same sample provided the 17 T cell receptor beta chains below, sequenced in a study of CD8 T cells in ankylosing spondylitis. Study findings and constraints: Blood of patients with ankylosing spondylitis appeared to be characterized by a TCR beta motif of eight or nine highly homologous variants.

Each CDR3 protein is one row after TCRdb ran MiXCR on the 5' RACE reads. This sample yields 250,000 to 350,000 distinct CDR3 sequences, of which less than 9.5% are seen a single time; roughly 15% belongs to the top ten. Antigen specificity for these receptors is unknown. Sequencing was carried out using blood, either unsorted or a sorted T cell fraction (not recorded which). These receptors were obtained from a male donor with ankylosing spondylitis.

This clonotype appeared many times. The chain carries TRBV28 and TRBJ2-3, with D unresolved. Trimming removed 3 bases from V and 2 bases from J, with 6 bases in between. The germline CDR1 and CDR2 sequences are MDHEN and SYDVKM. The CDR3 extends over 13 amino acids. CDR3 bases: TGTGCCAGCAGTTTTCCCGCCACAGATACGCAGTATTTT. Protein: CASSFPATDTQYF.

This chain uses TRBV3-1 with TRBJ2-1; tentative D call: TRBD2 (6 bases). This CDR3 has 16 residues. Looked up from germline, CDR1 is LGHDT and CDR2 is YNNKEL (reference sequence). Trimming stripped 1 base from V and 6 bases from J, with 16 bases between. The DNA for the CDR3 is TGTGCCAGCAGCCAAGTCGGTTCGGGAGTCCGCAATGAGCAGTTCTTC. It codes for CASSQVGSGVRNEQFF.

Only a few counts were recorded for this clonotype. The rearrangement uses TRBV20-1 and TRBJ1-5; perhaps TRBD1 as D (5 bases). Germline V lookup: CDR1 DFQATT, CDR2 SNEGSKA (reference sequence). The CDR3 contains 14 residues. V lost 2 bases, J lost 2 bases, and 10 bases lay in between. CDR3 in amino acids: CSARTGVGNQPQHF. The CDR3 coding sequence is TGCAGTGCTAGAACGGGGGTGGGCAATCAGCCCCAGCATTTT.

In its sample, this clonotype was seen a few times. This CDR3 is CASSLVGGKLFF. In nucleotides, the CDR3 is TGTGCCAGCAGTTTGGTGGGTGGAAAACTGTTTTTT. The chain links TRBV27 to TRBJ1-4; no clear D. The length of the CDR3 is 12 residues. In germline, CDR1 is MNHEY, CDR2 SMNVEV (reference sequence). The ends were cut back, 3 bases at V and 10 bases at J, with 9 bases in the middle.

In its sample, this clonotype was seen a few times. The rearrangement uses TRBV29-1 and TRBJ2-7, with D perhaps TRBD2 (6 bases). CDR3 length: 12 residues. Trimming pared 5 bases from V and 5 bases from J, leaving 13 bases between. Germline V gene sequence: CDR1 SQVTM, CDR2 ANQGSEA. The DNA of the CDR3 is TGCAGCGTTTTAGCAAGGAGGGACGAGCAGTACTTC. Translation gives CSVLARRDEQYF.

The chain recombines TRBV15 with TRBJ1-1; no clear D gene. V was trimmed by 5 bases and J by 5 bases, leaving 15 bases between them. The CDR3 covers 14 residues. CDR1 is LNHNV and CDR2 is YYDKDF in the germline V gene (reference sequence). CDR3 amino acids: CATSRITVWTEAFF. DNA of the CDR3: TGTGCCACCAGCCGTATCACAGTCTGGACTGAAGCTTTCTTT.

This clonotype was recorded a few times. The rearrangement uses TRBV9 and TRBJ2-3, with D possibly being TRBD1 (7 bases). Germline CDR1 is SGDLS and CDR2 is YYNGEE. CDR3 length: 17 amino acids. The germline V and J ends were trimmed by 3 bases and 3 bases, with 20 bases remaining between them. In DNA, the CDR3 is TGTGCCAGCAGCGCGGACGTAGGAGGGGGCGAAACAGATACGCAGTATTTT. Amino acids: CASSADVGGGETDTQYF.

The V gene is TRBV7-2, the J gene TRBJ2-4, with D perhaps matching TRBD1 or TRBD2 (7 bases each). V lost 6 bases and J 8 bases, leaving 17 bases between the germline ends. Looked up from germline, CDR1 is SGHTA and CDR2 is FQGNSA. This CDR3 contains 14 residues. The CDR3 nucleotides read TGTGCCAGCAGACGGACTCAGGGGGGGGACATTCAGTACTTC. This gives the protein CASRRTQGGDIQYF.

In this sample, this clonotype turned up a few times. V gene TRBV14 combines with J gene TRBJ1-2; tentatively, D is TRBD1 (6 bases). V was cut by 1 base and J by 4 bases, with 19 bases left in between. CDR1 and CDR2 (germline): SGHDN, FVKESK. The CDR3 extends over 17 amino acids. The CDR3 sequence: CASSQVGRGGPGYGYTF. CDR3 bases: TGTGCCAGCAGCCAAGTAGGCCGGGGGGGCCCGGGCTATGGCTACACCTTC.

This clonotype was picked up many times. This chain joins TRBV12-3 or TRBV12-4 and TRBJ2-3; no clear D. There are 14 residues in the CDR3. V was shortened by 2 bases and J by 4 bases, with 10 bases between the two germline ends. CDR3 nucleotide sequence: TGTGCCAGCAGTTTATGGGGTAGTTCAGATACGCAGTATTTT. It yields the protein CASSLWGSSDTQYF.

The rearrangement joins TRBV27 to TRBJ2-1; the match to TRBD2 covers 12 bases. Germline values: CDR1 MNHEY, CDR2 SMNVEV (reference sequence). This CDR3 spans 15 amino acids. Trimming cost V 5 bases and J 5 bases; bases outside gene matches: 4. CDR3 DNA sequence: TGTGCCAGCAGTCTGACTAGCGGGAGACACAATGAGCAGTTCTTC. Translating it yields CASSLTSGRHNEQFF.

This clonotype has a handful of counts. The rearrangement joins TRBV18 to TRBJ1-2; no clear D. Germline V CDR1 and CDR2: KGHSH, LQKENI. The CDR3 loop spans 13 amino acids. Deletions cut 3 bases from V and 1 base from J, with 6 bases between. The CDR3 DNA sequence: TGTGCCAGCTCACCGTCGGGTAACTATGGCTACACCTTC. It translates to CASSPSGNYGYTF. The full variable domain, its missing parts supplied by reference TRBV18 and TRBJ1-2, is NAGVMQNPRHLVRRRGQEARLRCSPMKGHSHVYWYRQLPEEGLKFMVYLQKENIIDESGMPKERFSAEFPKEGPSILRIQQVVRGDSAAYFCASSPSGNYGYTFGSGTRLTVV.

The J gene is TRBJ2-2, the V gene TRBV5-6, with D possibly TRBD2 on 5 matching bases. The CDR3 loop spans 15 amino acids. V lost 4 bases and J lost 7, with 17 bases in between. Germline loops: CDR1 SGHDT, CDR2 YYEEEE. Here the CDR3 reads CASSPPPGSDGELFF. CDR3 sequence (DNA): TGTGCCAGCAGCCCCCCCCCGGGTAGCGACGGGGAGCTGTTTTTT.

The chain has TRBV7-9 and TRBJ1-6; no reliable D call. Germline V lookup: CDR1 SEHNR, CDR2 FQNEAQ (reference sequence). Trimming pared 0 bases from V and 10 bases from J, leaving 7 bases between. The CDR3 spans 13 residues. CDR3 protein: CASSLAVGSPLHF. The CDR3 coding sequence is TGTGCCAGCAGCTTAGCCGTGGGATCACCCCTCCACTTT.

This clonotype was detected a few times. The chain uses TRBV5-1 and TRBJ2-7; D not resolved. This CDR3 has 13 residues. Germline V CDR1 and CDR2: SGHRS, YFSETQ. The ends were cut back, 3 bases at V and 4 bases at J, with 11 bases in the middle. The CDR3 is CASSSGNNYEQYF. The DNA for the CDR3 is TGCGCCAGCAGCTCAGGAAACAATTACGAGCAGTACTTC.

This clonotype has more than one count but fewer than ten. The CDR3 is CASSRTGMSTEAFF. Here the CDR3 DNA reads TGTGCCAGCAGCCGGACAGGGATGAGCACTGAAGCTTTCTTT. The chain carries TRBV6-1 and TRBJ1-1; TRBD1 aligns across 8 bases. V gave up 6 bases and J gave up 4 bases; unmatched junction bases: 7. The CDR3 contains 14 residues. Germline-derived CDR1 and CDR2 are MNHNS and SASEGT.

At least ten counts were recorded for this clonotype. The chain is built from TRBV29-1 and TRBJ2-1; D remains unclear. Between the trimmed V and J ends, which lost 6 bases and 3 bases, there was a span of 18 bases. CDR1 and CDR2 (germline): SQVTM, ANQGSEA. There are 15 residues in the CDR3. DNA of the CDR3: TGCAGCGTGCGACCAGACACTGGGGTCTACAATGAGCAGTTCTTC. Protein: CSVRPDTGVYNEQFF.